The next 3 T cell receptor beta chains were all read from a single sample in a study of OX40 agonist ivuxolimab in advanced cancers. Library creation used the immunoSEQ multiplex PCR assay. TCRdb took this table from immuneACCESS and kept in-frame rearrangements with V and J called. Such tables lack part of the clones; where checked against another copy, unresolved V genes explain under half of the gap, and the rest is unexplained. The sample table lists about 75,000 clones, approximately 81% of them with a count of one. The biggest ten clones account for roughly 17% of the sample. The specimen was CD4+ or CD8+ T cells sorted from blood, collected in a trial of the OX40 agonist ivuxolimab. These TCRs come from an adult with an advanced solid tumor such as melanoma, head and neck, liver or kidney cancer.

This clone was detected once. In DNA form, the CDR3 reads TGTGCCAGCAGGAGCGGGGCCTACTCTGGAAACACCATATATTTT. Translated, it gives CASRSGAYSGNTIYF. This chain links TRBV28 with TRBJ1-3, with a tentative D call TRBD1 (5 bases). This CDR3 is 15 amino acids long. Germline lookup yields CDR1 MDHEN and CDR2 SYDVKM. V lost 6 bases and J lost 0, with 12 bases in between.

The rearrangement links TRBV6-5 to TRBJ1-5; no definite D call. The CDR3 length is 15 residues. The V gene lost 0 bases and the J gene lost 6 bases, with 12 bases spanning the gap. Germline CDR1 is MNHEY and CDR2 is SVGAGI. CDR3 sequence: CASSYSSGSGQPQHF. The CDR3, as DNA: TGTGCCAGCAGTTACTCGTCGGGATCGGGTCAGCCCCAGCATTTT.

This chain links TRBV5-6 with TRBJ1-2; TRBD1 is a possible D gene (6 bases). This CDR3 comprises 14 residues. Deletions cut 6 bases from V and 6 bases from J, with 18 bases between. Germline CDR1 SGHDT, CDR2 YYEEEE. CDR3 amino acids: CASTGTGPGNGYTF. The CDR3 coding sequence is TGTGCCAGCACCGGAACAGGGCCGGGCAATGGCTACACCTTC.